The clone carrying this T cell receptor (beta chain) was observed at least ten times. Its specificity is unknown. The library was built from about 0.4 ug RNA with molecular barcoded adaptors for alpha/delta and beta/gamma chains. From the reads, TCRdb called clonotypes with MiXCR, one entry per CDR3 protein. The sample contains 35,000 to 40,000 distinct CDR3 sequences, around 15% of which appear only once. The data originate from a study of read filtering for tumor transcriptome and immune sequencing. At the level of the study: R-ISS stage counts were under 10 for I, about 15 for II, 7 for III. DNase treatment preceded whole-transcriptome library preparation. Study outcomes and limitations: The sorted CD138-negative fraction was a mixed bone marrow immune population, not purified T cells.

The CDR3 consists of 12 residues. V was cut by 5 bases and J by 8 bases, with 11 bases left in between. CDR1 SNHLY and CDR2 FYNNEI come from the germline V gene. This sequence was found in a donor at least 40 years old with multiple myeloma. V usage is TRBV2 and J usage is TRBJ2-3; D possibly corresponds to TRBD2 (5 bases). Sequencing was performed on a population of CD138-negative cells sorted from bone marrow. CDR3 sequence reads: CASSLGSGTQYF. CDR3 bases: TGTGCCAGCAGTTTAGGCAGCGGTACGCAGTATTTT. Supplemented by reference TRBV2 and TRBJ2-3, the full variable domain reads EPEVTQTPSHQVTQMGQEVILRCVPISNHLYFYWYRQILGQKVEFLVSFYNNEISEKSEIFDDQFSVERPDGSNFTLKIRSTKLEDSAMYFCASSLGSGTQYFGPGTRLTVL.